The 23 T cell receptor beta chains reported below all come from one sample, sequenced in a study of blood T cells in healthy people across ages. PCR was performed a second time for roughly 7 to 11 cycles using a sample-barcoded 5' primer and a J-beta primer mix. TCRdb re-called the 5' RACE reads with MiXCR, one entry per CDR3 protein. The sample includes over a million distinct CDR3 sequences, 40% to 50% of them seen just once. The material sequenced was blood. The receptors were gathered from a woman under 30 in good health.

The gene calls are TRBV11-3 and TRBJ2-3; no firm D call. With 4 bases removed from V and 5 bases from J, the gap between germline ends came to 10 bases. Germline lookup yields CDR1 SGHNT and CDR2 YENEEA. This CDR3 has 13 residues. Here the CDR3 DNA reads TGTGCCAGCAGCTCTTCTACCCTAGATACGCAGTATTTT. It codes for CASSSSTLDTQYF.

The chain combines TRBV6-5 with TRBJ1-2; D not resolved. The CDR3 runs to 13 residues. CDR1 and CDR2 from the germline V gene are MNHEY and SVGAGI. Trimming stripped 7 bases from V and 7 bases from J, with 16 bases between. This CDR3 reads CASTKTFRGGYTF. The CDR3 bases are TGTGCCAGCACCAAGACGTTTCGAGGTGGCTACACCTTC.

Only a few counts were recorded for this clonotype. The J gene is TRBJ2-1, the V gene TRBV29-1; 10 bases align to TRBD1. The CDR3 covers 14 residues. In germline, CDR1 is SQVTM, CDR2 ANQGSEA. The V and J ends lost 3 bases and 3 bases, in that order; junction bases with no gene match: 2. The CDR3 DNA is TGCAGCGTTGAGGGGACAGGGGACTACAATGAGCAGTTCTTC. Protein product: CSVEGTGDYNEQFF.

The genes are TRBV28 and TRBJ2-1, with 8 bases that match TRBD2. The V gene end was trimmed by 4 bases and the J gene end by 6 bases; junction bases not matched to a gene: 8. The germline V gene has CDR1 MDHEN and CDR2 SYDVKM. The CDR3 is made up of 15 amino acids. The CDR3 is CASSSPPGTSNEQFF. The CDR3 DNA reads TGTGCCAGCAGTTCACCTCCCGGGACTAGCAATGAGCAGTTCTTC.

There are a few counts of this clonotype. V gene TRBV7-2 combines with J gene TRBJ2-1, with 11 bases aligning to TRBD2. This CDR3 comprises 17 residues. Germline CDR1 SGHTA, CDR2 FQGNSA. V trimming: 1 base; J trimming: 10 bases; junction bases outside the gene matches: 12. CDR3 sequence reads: CASSLGLAGQPTGEQFF. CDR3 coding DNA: TGTGCCAGCAGCTTAGGACTAGCGGGACAGCCGACCGGGGAGCAGTTCTTC.

CDR3 coding DNA: TGTGCCAGCAGCCAGGCACTAGCGGGGGGGACCTACAATGAGCAGTTCTTC. Protein: CASSQALAGGTYNEQFF. The chain links TRBV4-2 to TRBJ2-1, with TRBD2 matching over 13 bases. Germline V gene lookup returns CDR1 LGHNA and CDR2 YNFKEQ. The length of the CDR3 is 17 residues. V shed 3 bases, J shed 2 bases, and the junction held 4 bases outside the gene matches.

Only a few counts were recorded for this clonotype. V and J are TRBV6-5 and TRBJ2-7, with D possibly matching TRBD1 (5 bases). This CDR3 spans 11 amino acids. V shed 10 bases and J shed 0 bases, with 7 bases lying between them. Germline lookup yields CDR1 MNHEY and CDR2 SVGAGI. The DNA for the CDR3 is TGTGCCACCAGGGCCTCCTACGAGCAGTACTTC. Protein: CATRASYEQYF.

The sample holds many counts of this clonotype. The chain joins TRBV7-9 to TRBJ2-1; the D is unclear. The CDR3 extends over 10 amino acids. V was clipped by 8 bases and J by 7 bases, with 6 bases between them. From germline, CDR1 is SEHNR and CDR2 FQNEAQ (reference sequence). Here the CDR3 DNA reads TGTGCCAGCGACTGGAATGAGCAGTTCTTC. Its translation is CASDWNEQFF.

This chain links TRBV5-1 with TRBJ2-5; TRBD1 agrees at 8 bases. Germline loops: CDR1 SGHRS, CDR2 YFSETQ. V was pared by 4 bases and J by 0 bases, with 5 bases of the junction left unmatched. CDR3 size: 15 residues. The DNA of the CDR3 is TGCGCCAGCAGCGCACGACAGGGGTACCAAGAGACCCAGTACTTC. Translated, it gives CASSARQGYQETQYF.

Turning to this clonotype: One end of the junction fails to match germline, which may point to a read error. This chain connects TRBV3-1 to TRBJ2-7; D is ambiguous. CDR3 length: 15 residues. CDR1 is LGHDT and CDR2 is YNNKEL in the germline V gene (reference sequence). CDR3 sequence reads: CASSRVKALGYKQYF. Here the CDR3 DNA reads TGTGCCAGCAGCCGGGTAAAAGCGTTGGGCTACAAGCAGTACTTC.

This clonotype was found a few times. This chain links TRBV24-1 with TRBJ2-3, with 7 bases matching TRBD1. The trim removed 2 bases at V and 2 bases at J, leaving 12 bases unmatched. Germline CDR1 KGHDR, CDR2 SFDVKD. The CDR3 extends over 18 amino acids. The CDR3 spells CATSDSQGRTGVTDTQYF. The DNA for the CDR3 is TGTGCCACCAGTGATTCCCAGGGCCGGACAGGAGTCACAGATACGCAGTATTTT.

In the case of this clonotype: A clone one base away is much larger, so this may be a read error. CDR3 amino acids: CRGRNYNEQFF. The CDR3 region has the DNA TGCAGGGGGCGGAATTACAATGAGCAGTTCTTC. The rearrangement joins TRBV20-1 to TRBJ2-1; a weak D match, TRBD1 (5 bases). The CDR3 has 11 residues. Germline CDR1 reads DFQATT; CDR2 reads SNEGSKA (reference sequence).

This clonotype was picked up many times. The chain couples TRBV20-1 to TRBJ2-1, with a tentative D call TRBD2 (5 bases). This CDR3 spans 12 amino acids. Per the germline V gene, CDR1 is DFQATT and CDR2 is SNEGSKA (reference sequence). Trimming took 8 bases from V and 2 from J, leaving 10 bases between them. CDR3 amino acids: CSPTGTYNEQFF. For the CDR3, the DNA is TGCAGTCCGACCGGGACCTACAATGAGCAGTTCTTC.

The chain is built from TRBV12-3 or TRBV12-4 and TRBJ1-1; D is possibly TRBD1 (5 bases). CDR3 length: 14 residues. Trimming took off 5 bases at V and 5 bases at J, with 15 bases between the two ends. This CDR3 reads CASSPQAGGTEAFF. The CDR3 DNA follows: TGTGCCAGCAGTCCACAAGCGGGGGGGACTGAAGCTTTCTTT.

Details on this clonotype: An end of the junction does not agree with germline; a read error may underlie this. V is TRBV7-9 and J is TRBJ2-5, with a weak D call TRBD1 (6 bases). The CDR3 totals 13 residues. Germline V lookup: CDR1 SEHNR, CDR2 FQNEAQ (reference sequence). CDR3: CASSRDMGETQYF. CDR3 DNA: TGCGCCAGCAGCCGGGACATGGGGGAGACCCAGTACTTC.

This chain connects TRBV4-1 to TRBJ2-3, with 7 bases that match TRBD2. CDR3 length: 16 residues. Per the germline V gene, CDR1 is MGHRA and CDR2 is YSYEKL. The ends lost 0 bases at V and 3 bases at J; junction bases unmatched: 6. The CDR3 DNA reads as TGCGCCAGCAGCCAAGACCGTTCTAGCGGAACAGATACGCAGTATTTT. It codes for CASSQDRSSGTDTQYF.

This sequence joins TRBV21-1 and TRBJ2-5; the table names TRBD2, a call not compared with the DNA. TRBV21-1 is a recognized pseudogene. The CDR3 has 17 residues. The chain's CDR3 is CASSNPPRGQDVETQYF. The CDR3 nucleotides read TGTGCCAGCAGCAATCCCCCCCGAGGGCAGGACGTGGAGACCCAGTACTTC.

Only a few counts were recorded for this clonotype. The DNA of the CDR3 is TGTGCCAGCAGTTACTCCGGGGGGAGCAAAAACATTCAGTACTTC. Translation gives CASSYSGGSKNIQYF. The genes are TRBV6-5 and TRBJ2-4; the match to TRBD2 covers 7 bases. This CDR3 contains 15 residues. Germline trimming cut 0 bases from V and 3 bases from J; bases unmatched to any gene: 2. Germline V gene sequence: CDR1 MNHEY, CDR2 SVGAGI.

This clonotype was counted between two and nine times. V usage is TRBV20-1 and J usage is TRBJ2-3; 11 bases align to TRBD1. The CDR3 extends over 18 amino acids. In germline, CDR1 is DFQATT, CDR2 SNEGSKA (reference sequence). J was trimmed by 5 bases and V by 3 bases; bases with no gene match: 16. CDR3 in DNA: TGCAGTGCTAGCCATCAGACGAGCGTGGACAGGGGGCAAGATACGCAGTATTTT. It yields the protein CSASHQTSVDRGQDTQYF.

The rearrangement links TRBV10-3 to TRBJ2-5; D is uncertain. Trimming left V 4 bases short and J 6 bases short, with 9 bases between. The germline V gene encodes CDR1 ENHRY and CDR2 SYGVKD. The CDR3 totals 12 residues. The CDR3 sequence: CAISGEAKTQYF. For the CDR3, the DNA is TGTGCCATCAGTGGAGAGGCGAAGACCCAGTACTTC.

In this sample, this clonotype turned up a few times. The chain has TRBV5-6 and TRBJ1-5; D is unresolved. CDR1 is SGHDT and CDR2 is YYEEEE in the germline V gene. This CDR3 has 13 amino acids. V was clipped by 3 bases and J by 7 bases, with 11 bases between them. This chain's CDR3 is CASSWTTGQPQHF. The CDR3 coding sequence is TGTGCCAGCAGCTGGACCACGGGGCAGCCCCAGCATTTT.

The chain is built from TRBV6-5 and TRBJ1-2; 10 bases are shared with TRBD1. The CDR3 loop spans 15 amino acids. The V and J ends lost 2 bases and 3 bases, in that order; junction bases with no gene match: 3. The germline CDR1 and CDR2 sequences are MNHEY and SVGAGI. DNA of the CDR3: TGTGCCAGCAGTTACGCGGGACAGGGGTACTATGGCTACACCTTC. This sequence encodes CASSYAGQGYYGYTF.

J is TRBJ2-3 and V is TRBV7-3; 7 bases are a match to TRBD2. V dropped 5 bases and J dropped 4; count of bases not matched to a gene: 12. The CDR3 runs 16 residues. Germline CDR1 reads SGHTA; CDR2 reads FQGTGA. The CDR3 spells CASSPTGGISSDTQYF. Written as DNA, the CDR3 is TGTGCCAGCAGCCCCACCGGGGGGATATCTTCAGATACGCAGTATTTT.